A selection of T cell receptor beta chains follows, all from one sample in a study of blood T cell repertoires in COVID-19. TCRdb's table, derived via immunoSEQ multiplex PCR, lists solely in-frame clones and lacks some. In the table there are about 140,000 clones, approximately 84% of which are singletons. Input material: PBMCs or T cells enriched from blood (not recorded which). All receptors come from a young woman who had been exposed to COVID-19. CDR3s include the opening cysteine and the closing phenylalanine or tryptophan. Each record gives: clone size, V gene, J gene, D gene, CDR3 DNA, CDR3 protein. The D gene is left open where the match is weak. Rows give clone size only sometimes, using once, few, many, or a class for an expanded clone.

-,TRBV6-5,TRBJ1-1,-,TGTGCCAGCAGACCGGACGGGAGGGCAGGAGAAGCTTTCTTT,CASRPDGRAGEAFF
-,TRBV12-3/TRBV12-4,TRBJ2-7,TRBD1,TGTGCCAGCAGAAATACAGGGGTCAACGAGCAGTACTTC,CASRNTGVNEQYF
-,TRBV7-9,TRBJ1-1,-,TGTGCCAGCAGCTTAGTGTGGGGGGAGGGCACTGAAGCTTTCTTT,CASSLVWGEGTEAFF
-,TRBV27,TRBJ2-5,-,TGTGCCAGCAGGAGCGTACAAGAGACCCAGTACTTC,CASRSVQETQYF
-,TRBV18,TRBJ1-1,-,TGTGCCAGCTCACCACCGTCGTACATGAACACTGAAGCTTTCTTT,CASSPPSYMNTEAFF
-,TRBV5-1,TRBJ2-5,TRBD2,TGCGCCAGCAGCTTCTCGGGACTAGCGGCCCAAGAGACCCAGTACTTC,CASSFSGLAAQETQYF
-,TRBV7-7,TRBJ2-1,TRBD2,TGTGCCAGCAGCTCCCGGGGGGGCACGGGAGGGCCCAACAATGAGCAGTTCTTC,CASSSRGGTGGPNNEQFF
-,TRBV29-1,TRBJ2-7,-,TGCAGCGTTTCAGTTCGGGGCTCCTACGAGCAGTACTTC,CSVSVRGSYEQYF
-,TRBV6-2/TRBV6-3,TRBJ1-2,TRBD1,TGTGCCAGCAGTTACTCCGGACAGGGCAACTATGGCTACACCTTC,CASSYSGQGNYGYTF
few,TRBV30,TRBJ1-2,TRBD1,TGTGCCTGGAGAAGACAGGGGCTAGGCTATGGCTACACCTTC,CAWRRQGLGYGYTF
-,TRBV4-3,TRBJ2-7,-,TGCGCCAGCAGCCAAGAAGGCGACAGTACCTACGAGCAGTACTTC,CASSQEGDSTYEQYF
-,TRBV27,TRBJ2-1,TRBD2,TGTGCCAGCAGTTCAGCGGGAGGGGCCTACAATGAGCAGTTCTTC,CASSSAGGAYNEQFF
-,TRBV28,TRBJ2-7,TRBD1,TGTGCCAGCGGATGGACAGGGGGGATCTACGAGCAGTACTTC,CASGWTGGIYEQYF
-,TRBV27,TRBJ1-5,-,TGTGCCAGCAGTTTTGCCGGGTTGAATCAGCCCCAGCATTTT,CASSFAGLNQPQHF
-,TRBV27,TRBJ1-6,TRBD1,TGTGCCAGCAGTTTACGGGACAGGGGGAATTCACCCCTCCACTTT,CASSLRDRGNSPLHF
-,TRBV5-8,TRBJ1-4,TRBD1,TGTGCCAGCAGCTTGGCGACAGGGAGGTGGGAAAAACTGTTTTTT,CASSLATGRWEKLFF
once,TRBV30,TRBJ1-6,-,TGTGCCGTCCTGTCCCCAGACAGCCACTATAATTCACCCCTCCACTTT,CAVLSPDSHYNSPLHF
-,TRBV19,TRBJ2-7,TRBD2,TGTGCCAGTAGTTCGGGTGAAGCGGGAGTCGGCGAGCAGTACTTC,CASSSGEAGVGEQYF
-,TRBV7-9,TRBJ2-1,TRBD2,TGTGCCAGCAGCCGCACCGGGACTAGCTTTGTTAATGAGCAGTTCTTC,CASSRTGTSFVNEQFF
few,TRBV19,TRBJ1-2,TRBD1,TGTGCCAGTACTCCTCAGGGGGCTCACTATGGCTACACCTTC,CASTPQGAHYGYTF
-,TRBV4-2,TRBJ2-7,TRBD2,TGTGCCAGCAGCCAAGATTCCCTAGCGGGAGTCCCCTACGAGCAGTACTTC,CASSQDSLAGVPYEQYF
-,TRBV30,TRBJ1-2,-,TGTGCCTGGAGTGTACAGGTAACCTACACCTTC,CAWSVQVTYTF
-,TRBV6-5,TRBJ2-7,TRBD1,TGTGCCAGCAGTCCGGGACAGGGAACCTACGAGCAGTACTTC,CASSPGQGTYEQYF
-,TRBV7-2,TRBJ1-4,-,TGTGCCAGCAGATTAGCCAGGGGTAATGAAAAACTGTTTTTT,CASRLARGNEKLFF
-,TRBV19,TRBJ1-1,TRBD1,TGTGCCAGTAGTCACGGGACAGGGAACACTGAAGCTTTCTTT,CASSHGTGNTEAFF
-,TRBV7-9,TRBJ2-1,-,TGTGCCAGCAGCTCAGCCCTGTTTAGCAATGAGCAGTTCTTC,CASSSALFSNEQFF
-,TRBV14,TRBJ2-5,TRBD2,TGTGCCAGCAGCCAGGAGACTAGCGGGACCCAGTACTTC,CASSQETSGTQYF
-,TRBV7-9,TRBJ2-6,TRBD1,TGTGCCAGTCGACAGGGAATCCTCTCTGGGGCCAACGTCCTGACTTTC,CASRQGILSGANVLTF
-,TRBV6-9,TRBJ2-7,TRBD1,TGTGCCAGCAGTTACAGAGACAGGGTAGGGGAGCAGTACTTC,CASSYRDRVGEQYF
once,TRBV10-3,TRBJ2-7,TRBD1,TGTGCCATCAGTTCACGCGGACGCTCCGACAGGGGTGGTTACGAGCAGTACTTC,CAISSRGRSDRGGYEQYF
once,TRBV7-3,TRBJ2-1,TRBD2,TGTGCCAGCAGCTTACCACGGGGGGGACTCTACAATGAGCAGTTCTTC,CASSLPRGGLYNEQFF
-,TRBV2,TRBJ2-2,TRBD1,TGTGCCAGCAGTGGGACAGGGGGCACCGGGGAGCTGTTTTTT,CASSGTGGTGELFF
few,TRBV14,TRBJ2-1,-,TGTGCCAGCAGCCAAGGCGGATATGAGCAGTTCTTC,CASSQGGYEQFF
-,TRBV4-3,TRBJ2-5,-,TGCGCCAGCAGCCAATCGAAAATAGCGGAAGAGACCCAGTACTTC,CASSQSKIAEETQYF
-,TRBV4-1,TRBJ2-7,TRBD1,TGCGCCAGCAGCCAAACAGGGGACCGCTCCTACGAGCAGTACTTC,CASSQTGDRSYEQYF
-,TRBV11-2,TRBJ2-7,-,TGTGCCAGCAGCTTAGGGACAGAGCTCAGGAGCTCCTACGAGCAGTACTTC,CASSLGTELRSSYEQYF
-,TRBV19,TRBJ2-7,-,TGTGCCAGTAGTAGCACCCTTAGGGGGGAGCAGTACTTC,CASSSTLRGEQYF
few,TRBV7-2,TRBJ2-2,-,TGTGCCAGCAGCTTAGGGGCAGGGGCCACCGGGGAGCTGTTTTTT,CASSLGAGATGELFF
-,TRBV9,TRBJ1-2,-,TGTGCCAGCAGCGCGGAGCCCCGGAGGAGGGCGGGTGGCTACACCTTC,CASSAEPRRRAGGYTF
-,TRBV28,TRBJ1-4,-,TGTGCCAGCAGTTCATGGCCAGCGAATAAACTGTTTTTT,CASSSWPANKLFF
-,TRBV2,TRBJ2-3,-,TGTGCCAGCAGCTTGAGGTGGGGCACAGATACGCAGTATTTT,CASSLRWGTDTQYF
-,TRBV10-1,TRBJ1-2,TRBD1,TGCGCCAGCAGTGCGGACAGGGGTGGCTATGGCTACACCTTC,CASSADRGGYGYTF
-,TRBV3-1/TRBV3-2,TRBJ2-7,TRBD2,TGTGCCAGCAGCCCGGGACTAGCGGGCTACGAGCAGTACTTC,CASSPGLAGYEQYF
few,TRBV11-2,TRBJ2-1,-,TGTGCCAGCAGCCTGTCGAGGAATGAGCAGTTCTTC,CASSLSRNEQFF
-,TRBV27,TRBJ2-7,-,TGTGCCAGCAGGCAACAGGGAACTTACTCCTACGAGCAGTACTTC,CASRQQGTYSYEQYF
-,TRBV3-1/TRBV3-2,TRBJ2-2,-,TGTGCCAGCAGCCAAGTTCTGGCCACCGGGGAGCTGTTTTTT,CASSQVLATGELFF
-,TRBV9,TRBJ2-1,TRBD2,TGTGCCAGCAGCGTGAGCGGGAGCTCCTACAATGAGCAGTTCTTC,CASSVSGSSYNEQFF